The clone carrying this T cell receptor beta chain was detected a few times. MiXCR, applied by TCRdb to the RT-PCR reads, yields one record per CDR3 protein. The data hold about 650,000 distinct CDR3 sequences, with 12% to 15% observed a single time. Trimming took 7 bases from V and 5 from J, leaving 10 bases between them. The length of the CDR3 is 12 residues. Germline assignment: CDR1 SNHLY and CDR2 FYNNEI. These data come from a study of response to subunit inactivated influenza vaccine. The chain joins TRBV2 to TRBJ2-3, with D perhaps TRBD2 (5 bases). The specimen comprised PBMCs from blood, sampled 14 days before vaccination. This sequence was found in a man aged 50 to 60 who received an inactivated influenza vaccine. CDR3 nucleotides: TGTGCCAGCACGGGGATGGGAGATACGCAGTATTTT. Its protein product is CASTGMGDTQYF.